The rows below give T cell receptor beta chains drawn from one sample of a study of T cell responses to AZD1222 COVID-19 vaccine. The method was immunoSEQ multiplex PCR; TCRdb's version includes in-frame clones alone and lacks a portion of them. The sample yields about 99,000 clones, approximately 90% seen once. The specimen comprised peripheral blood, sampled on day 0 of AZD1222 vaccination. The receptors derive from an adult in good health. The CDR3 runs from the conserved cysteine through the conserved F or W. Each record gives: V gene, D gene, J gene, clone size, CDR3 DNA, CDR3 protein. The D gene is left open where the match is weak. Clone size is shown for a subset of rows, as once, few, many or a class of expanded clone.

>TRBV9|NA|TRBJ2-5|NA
TGTGCCAGCAGCCCCGGGACTGGGTATCAAGAGACCCAGTACTTC
CASSPGTGYQETQYF
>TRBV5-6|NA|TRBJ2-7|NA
TGTGCCAGCAGCCAAGAGGGCTGGACAAGGCCCACCTACGAGCAGTACTTC
CASSQEGWTRPTYEQYF
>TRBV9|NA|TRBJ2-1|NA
TGTGCCAGCAGCGTAGGAAACTCCTACAATGAGCAGTTCTTC
CASSVGNSYNEQFF
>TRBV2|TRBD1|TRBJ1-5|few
TGTGCCAGCGATCAGGGGGGGAGCAATCAGCCCCAGCATTTT
CASDQGGSNQPQHF
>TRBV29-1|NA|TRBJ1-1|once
TGCAGCGTTGAACGGGCAGGGAAGGAAGCTTTCTTT
CSVERAGKEAFF
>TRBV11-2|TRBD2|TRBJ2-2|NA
TGTGCCAGCACTCCCAGGGGCGGGAGGGCCACCGGGGAGCTGTTTTTT
CASTPRGGRATGELFF
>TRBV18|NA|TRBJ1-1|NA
TGTGCCAGCTCATCCCCGGGATTCTCGGAAACTGAAGCTTTCTTT
CASSSPGFSETEAFF
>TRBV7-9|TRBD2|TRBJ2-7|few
TGTGCCAGCAGCTTGTCGTCGCGGGGGACTCCCCACGAGCAGTACTTC
CASSLSSRGTPHEQYF
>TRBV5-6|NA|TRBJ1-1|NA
TGTGCCAGCAGCTGGGGGAGAGGCACTGAAGCTTTCTTT
CASSWGRGTEAFF
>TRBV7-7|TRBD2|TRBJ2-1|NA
TGTGCTAGCAGCCCCACTACTAGCGGGGGACTTTACAATGAGCAGTTCTTC
CASSPTTSGGLYNEQFF
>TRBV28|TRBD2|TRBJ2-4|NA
TGTGCCAGCAGTTTCGGGGGGGCCAAAAACATTCAGTACTTC
CASSFGGAKNIQYF
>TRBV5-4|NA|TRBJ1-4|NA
TGTGCCAGCAGCTTGGGGGACCCTGATGAAAAACTGTTTTTT
CASSLGDPDEKLFF
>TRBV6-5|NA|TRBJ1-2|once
TGTGCCAGCAGCCAGGGATCTGCGAACTATGGCTACACCTTC
CASSQGSANYGYTF
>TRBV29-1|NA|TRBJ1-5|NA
TGCAGCGTAGAACAGGGAATGGGTCAGCCCCAGCATTTT
CSVEQGMGQPQHF
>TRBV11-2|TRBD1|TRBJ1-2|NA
TGTGCCAGCAGCTTCCGGGACAGGGGCTGGGGCTACACCTTC
CASSFRDRGWGYTF
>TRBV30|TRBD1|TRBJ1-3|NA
TGTGCCTGGAGTCCGACAGGGGCTGGAAACACCATATATTTT
CAWSPTGAGNTIYF
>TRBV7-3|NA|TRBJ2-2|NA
TGTGCCAGCAGTCCCACCGCCCATGACCGGGAGCTGTTTTTT
CASSPTAHDRELFF
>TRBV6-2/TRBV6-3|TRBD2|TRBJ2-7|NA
TGTGCCAGCAGCTTCTTTGGGCGGGGGGCCCAAAACGAGCAGTACTTC
CASSFFGRGAQNEQYF
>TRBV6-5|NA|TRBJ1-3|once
TGTGCCAGCAGTCCCTTCGGAACTGGAAACACCATATATTTT
CASSPFGTGNTIYF
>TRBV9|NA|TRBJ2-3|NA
TGTGCCAGCAGCGTCGGTGGGGCTAGAAGCACAGATACGCAGTATTTT
CASSVGGARSTDTQYF
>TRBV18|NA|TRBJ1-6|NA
TGTGCCAGCTCACCGGATAGGGCCATAAATTCACCCCTCCACTTT
CASSPDRAINSPLHF
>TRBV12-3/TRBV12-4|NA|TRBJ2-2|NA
TGTGCCAGCAGTTTACGGGCGGAGCTGTTTTTT
CASSLRAELFF
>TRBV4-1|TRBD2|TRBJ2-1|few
TGCGCCAGCAGCCAAGGAGCGGGAGGGGCTAGCGATGAGCAGTTCTTC
CASSQGAGGASDEQFF
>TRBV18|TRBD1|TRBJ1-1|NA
TGTGCCAGCTCACCGGGACAGGGGTACACTGAAGCTTTCTTT
CASSPGQGYTEAFF
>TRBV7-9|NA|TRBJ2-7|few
TGTGCCAGCAGCTCCGGACGGGCCTACGAGCAGTACTTC
CASSSGRAYEQYF
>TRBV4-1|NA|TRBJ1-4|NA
TGCGCCAGCAGCCCTGAAGGGTACGGTGAAAAACTGTTTTTT
CASSPEGYGEKLFF
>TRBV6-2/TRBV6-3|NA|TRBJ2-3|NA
TGTGCCAGCAGTCGAATTGGGGATACGCAGTATTTT
CASSRIGDTQYF
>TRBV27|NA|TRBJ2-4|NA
TGTGCCAGCAGTTTCGCAGGGAGGACCAAAAACATTCAGTACTTC
CASSFAGRTKNIQYF
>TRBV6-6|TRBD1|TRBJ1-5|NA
TGTGCCACCGGCGACAGGGTCGATCAGCCCCAGCATTTT
CATGDRVDQPQHF
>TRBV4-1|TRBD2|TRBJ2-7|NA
TGCGCCAGCAGCCAAGATCCCGGACTAGCGGGGTCGTACGAGCAGTACTTC
CASSQDPGLAGSYEQYF
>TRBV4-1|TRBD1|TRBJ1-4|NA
TGCGCCAGCAGCCAAAGGAACCGACAGGGCCTTAATGAAAAACTGTTTTTT
CASSQRNRQGLNEKLFF
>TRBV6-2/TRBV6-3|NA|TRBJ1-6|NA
TGTGCCAGCAGCCGAGGATCTTTCATGGGGCCGAATTCACCCCTCCACTTT
CASSRGSFMGPNSPLHF
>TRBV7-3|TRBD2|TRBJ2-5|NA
TGTGCCAGCAGCTTAACGACTAGCGGGAGTTTGAAGACCCAGTACTTC
CASSLTTSGSLKTQYF
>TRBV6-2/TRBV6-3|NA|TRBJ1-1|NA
TGTGCCAGCAGTTCCGTATCCAGGGCGAACACTGAAGCTTTCTTT
CASSSVSRANTEAFF
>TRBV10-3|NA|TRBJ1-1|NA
TGTGCCATTACTAAAGGAGTCAACACTGAAGCTTTCTTT
CAITKGVNTEAFF
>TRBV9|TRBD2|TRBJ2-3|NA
TGTGCCAGCAGCGTGAGGGACATTAGCGGGAGCTTTTCAGATACGCAGTATTTT
CASSVRDISGSFSDTQYF
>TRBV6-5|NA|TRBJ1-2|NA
TGTGCCAGCACCCGCAGCCCACGAAGTGTCTATGGCTACACCTTC
CASTRSPRSVYGYTF
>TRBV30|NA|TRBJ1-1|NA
TGTGCCTGGAGTGGGCCACGCCCGAAAAAGGTGAACACTGAAGCTTTCTTT
CAWSGPRPKKVNTEAFF
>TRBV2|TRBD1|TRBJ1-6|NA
TGTGCCAGCCGACAGGGAGGGACCAATTCACCCCTCCACTTT
CASRQGGTNSPLHF
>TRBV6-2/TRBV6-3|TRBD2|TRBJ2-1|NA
TGTGCCAGCAGCTGGCGGGGGGGGTCCTACAATGAGCAGTTCTTC
CASSWRGGSYNEQFF
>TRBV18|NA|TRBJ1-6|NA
TGTGCCAGCTCCCTTTTATCCCAGGGCAATTCACCCCTCCACTTT
CASSLLSQGNSPLHF